The 25 T cell receptor beta chains given below trace back to one sample, sequenced in a study of glioma-infiltrating T cells after dendritic cell vaccination. Time point defined: after dendritic cell vaccination, including at tumor progression/relapse. Method: immunoSEQ multiplex PCR; TCRdb's copy keeps in-frame clones and lacks some. Of over 90,000 clones in the sample, approximately 80% were seen once. Material: blood, obtained after dendritic cell vaccination. These receptors originate from a human donor with glioblastoma.

Remarks on this clone: At one end the junction does not follow the germline gene, possibly because of a read error. The V gene is TRBV11-2, the J gene TRBJ1-2; no clear D. CDR1 and CDR2 (germline): SGHAT, FQNNGV. This CDR3 region has 14 residues. CDR3 amino acids: CASSLDYALHGYTF. The CDR3 region has the DNA TGTGCCAGCAGCCTAGACTATGCCCTTCATGGCTACACCTTC.

This clone appeared a single time. The chain couples TRBV6-5 to TRBJ2-7; a possible D gene is TRBD1 (6 bases). Trimming cost V 0 bases and J 4 bases, with 16 bases left between them. The CDR3 length is 16 residues. CDR1 is MNHEY, CDR2 SVGAGI, per germline. CDR3 nucleotide sequence: TGTGCCAGCAGTTACTCGATGGGATTGAGGGGGTACGAGCAGTACTTC. Protein: CASSYSMGLRGYEQYF.

The chain links TRBV2 to TRBJ1-4, with D maybe TRBD1 (6 bases). Trimming shortened V by 2 bases and J by 8 bases, and 15 bases separated the two germline ends. The CDR3 sequence is 15 residues long. Germline loops: CDR1 SNHLY, CDR2 FYNNEI. This CDR3 is CASSESAGEREKLFF. The CDR3 DNA reads TGTGCCAGCAGTGAATCGGCAGGGGAGCGGGAAAAACTGTTTTTT.

The chain couples TRBV5-4 to TRBJ2-5; a possible D gene is TRBD2 (6 bases). The CDR3 has 14 residues. Per the germline V gene, CDR1 is SGHNT and CDR2 is YYREEE (reference sequence). V was trimmed by 2 bases and J by 2 bases, leaving 10 bases between them. The CDR3 region has the DNA TGTGCCAGCAGCTTAGGGACTCCACAAGAGACCCAGTACTTC. Amino acids: CASSLGTPQETQYF.

The CDR3 reads CASSNRGSPLHF. The DNA for the CDR3 is TGTGCCAGCAGCAACAGGGGGTCACCCCTCCACTTT. The chain recombines TRBV19 with TRBJ1-6, with TRBD1 matching over 8 bases. CDR1 is LNHDA, CDR2 SQIVND, per germline (reference sequence). The CDR3 has 12 amino acids. V was pared by 9 bases and J by 10 bases, with 5 bases of the junction left unmatched.

The gene calls are TRBV27 and TRBJ1-2; 7 bases match TRBD1. Trimming at V came to 6 bases and at J to 3 bases, leaving 34 bases not matched to a gene. From germline, CDR1 is MNHEY and CDR2 SMNVEV (reference sequence). This CDR3 is 23 amino acids long. The CDR3 spells CASRTLVLGQEPLGDSAYYGYTF. The CDR3, as DNA: TGTGCCAGCAGGACTTTAGTTTTAGGACAGGAGCCACTGGGAGATTCAGCTTACTATGGCTACACCTTC.

V is TRBV5-4 and J is TRBJ1-1; D is unresolved. The CDR3 has 14 amino acids. V lost 4 bases and J lost 1, with 11 bases in between. The germline gives CDR1 SGHNT, CDR2 YYREEE (reference sequence). CDR3 loop: CASSGGIKNTEAFF. The CDR3, as DNA: TGTGCCAGCAGCGGAGGTATTAAGAACACTGAAGCTTTCTTT.

V usage is TRBV5-1 and J usage is TRBJ2-3; 8 positions agree with TRBD2. The germline gives CDR1 SGHRS, CDR2 YFSETQ. The CDR3 has 18 residues. V shed 5 bases, J shed 6 bases, and the junction held 20 bases outside the gene matches. The CDR3 DNA reads as TGCGCCAGCAGTCCAAGGCCGGGACTAGTAGAGGGCGCGGATACGCAGTATTTT. It encodes CASSPRPGLVEGADTQYF.

The genes are TRBV18 and TRBJ2-7; D might be TRBD1 (6 bases). V shed 3 bases and J shed 3 bases, with 15 bases lying between them. CDR1 is KGHSH and CDR2 is LQKENI in the germline V gene. This CDR3 is built from 15 residues. CDR3 region: CASSPAGQSLYEQYF. The CDR3 DNA reads as TGTGCCAGCTCACCTGCAGGACAGAGCCTCTACGAGCAGTACTTC.

This clone occurred a few times. V is TRBV19 and J is TRBJ1-1, with 7 bases lining up with TRBD1. CDR1 LNHDA and CDR2 SQIVND come from the germline V gene (reference sequence). This CDR3 region has 14 residues. V trimming: 7 bases; J trimming: 1 base; junction bases outside the gene matches: 6. CDR3 bases: TGTGCCAGTAAAAAGGGGGCAGGGAACACTGAAGCTTTCTTT. Protein sequence: CASKKGAGNTEAFF. The whole variable domain, remainder taken from reference TRBV19 and TRBJ1-1, is DGGITQSPKYLFRKEGQNVTLSCEQNLNHDAMYWYRQDPGQGLRLIYYSQIVNDFQKGDIAEGYSVSREKKESFPLTVTSAQKNPTAFYLCASKKGAGNTEAFFGQGTRLTVV.

In DNA, the CDR3 is TGCGCCAGCAGCTTGGAACTTATGGAGACCCAGTACTTC. Encoded protein: CASSLELMETQYF. This chain links TRBV5-1 with TRBJ2-5; D gene unclear. Deletions cut 0 bases from V and 5 bases from J, with 8 bases between. CDR3 size: 13 residues. Germline assignment: CDR1 SGHRS and CDR2 YFSETQ.

The CDR3 region is CASSVTGNSPLHF. The CDR3 DNA reads TGTGCCAGCAGCGTAACGGGAAATTCACCCCTCCACTTT. The chain recombines TRBV9 with TRBJ1-6; D ambiguous. Deletions cut 1 base from V and 7 bases from J, with 6 bases between. Looked up from germline, CDR1 is SGDLS and CDR2 is YYNGEE. The CDR3 totals 13 residues.

The CDR3 coding sequence is TGCGCCAGCAGCCCAGGACTAGCGTTCACGCACGAGCAGTACTTC. It translates to CASSPGLAFTHEQYF. V is TRBV5-1 and J is TRBJ2-7; 9 nucleotides match TRBD2. J was trimmed by 5 bases and V by 4 bases; bases with no gene match: 10. Germline CDR1 and CDR2: SGHRS and YFSETQ. There are 15 residues in the CDR3.

The rearrangement uses TRBV27 and TRBJ1-5; 10 positions agree with TRBD1. V lost 3 bases and J lost 11; bases outside the gene matches: 16. Germline CDR1 is MNHEY and CDR2 is SMNVEV (reference sequence). The CDR3 length is 17 residues. The CDR3 reads CASSFYGSGTGAGSQHF. CDR3 DNA sequence: TGTGCCAGCAGTTTCTACGGATCCGGGACAGGGGCGGGATCCCAGCATTTT.

The J gene is TRBJ2-3, the V gene TRBV30; D is perhaps TRBD1 (6 bases). The CDR3 is made up of 12 amino acids. V lost 1 base and J 11 bases, leaving 13 bases between the germline ends. Germline V gives CDR1 GTSNPN, CDR2 SVGIG (reference sequence). The CDR3 coding sequence is TGTGCCTGGAGTGATGTTTCGGGACAGCAGTATTTT. Its translation: CAWSDVSGQQYF.

J is TRBJ1-2 and V is TRBV5-8, with 8 nucleotides matching TRBD1. The germline V gene has CDR1 SGHTS and CDR2 YDEGEE. This CDR3 comprises 14 residues. The junction had 6 bases not matched to a gene; V was cut back by 4 bases and J by 4 bases. The CDR3, as DNA: TGTGCCAGCAGCCCCATCGGACAGGGCTATGGCTACACCTTC. Its protein product is CASSPIGQGYGYTF.

This clone has just a few counts. The chain joins TRBV5-5 to TRBJ2-3; 11 bases match TRBD2. CDR3 length: 17 residues. Germline CDR1 reads SGHKS; CDR2 reads YYEKEE (reference sequence). J gave up 2 bases and V 2 bases, and 7 bases lay outside the gene matches. CDR3 loop: CASSFIIAGGITDTQYF. DNA of the CDR3: TGTGCCAGCAGCTTCATCATAGCGGGAGGGATCACAGATACGCAGTATTTT.

This chain joins TRBV5-1 and TRBJ2-7, with 12 bases lining up with TRBD2. In germline, CDR1 is SGHRS, CDR2 YFSETQ. This CDR3 comprises 14 residues. J gave up 5 bases and V 0 bases, and 0 bases lay outside the gene matches. In nucleotides, the CDR3 is TGCGCCAGCAGCTTGGGACTAGCGGGAGACGAGCAGTACTTC. Protein sequence: CASSLGLAGDEQYF.

The chain joins TRBV29-1 to TRBJ2-5, with TRBD2 matching 12 bases. The J call could be wrong; TRBJ2-7 is a better fit for the DNA end. The CDR3 is 15 amino acids. Looked up from germline, CDR1 is SQVTM and CDR2 is ANQGSEA. The CDR3 coding sequence is TGCAGCGTCAAACCTGGACTAGCGGGGACCTACGAGCAGTACTTC. Translating it yields CSVKPGLAGTYEQYF.

V is TRBV6-1 and J is TRBJ1-5; D is undetermined. Between the trimmed V and J ends, which lost 5 bases and 4 bases, there was a span of 15 bases. Germline V CDR1 and CDR2: MNHNS, SASEGT. This CDR3 has 15 residues. This CDR3 is CASSHEGGPNQPQHF. CDR3 sequence (DNA): TGTGCCAGCAGTCACGAGGGTGGGCCAAATCAGCCCCAGCATTTT.

J is TRBJ2-3 and V is TRBV4-2, with 12 positions matching TRBD2. CDR1 is LGHNA, CDR2 YNFKEQ, per germline. Losses at the gene ends were 0 bases for V and 8 bases for J; bases not matched to a gene: 9. This CDR3 has 17 amino acids. CDR3 residues: CASSQDQLAGGWSTQYF. The CDR3 region has the DNA TGTGCCAGCAGCCAAGATCAACTAGCGGGGGGCTGGAGTACGCAGTATTTT.

The CDR3 reads CASSISSAGEQFF. The CDR3 nucleotides read TGTGCCAGCAGCATCTCCTCAGCGGGGGAGCAGTTCTTC. The chain is built from TRBV7-3 and TRBJ2-1; 7 bases line up with TRBD2. J was trimmed by 10 bases and V by 5 bases; bases with no gene match: 8. Germline CDR1 is SGHTA and CDR2 is FQGTGA. The CDR3 runs to 13 residues.

With respect to this clone: Other DNA sequences in this specimen translate into the identical CDR3. The V call is TRBV7-2, the J call TRBJ1-2, with TRBD1 identical over 7 bases. The CDR3 has 12 residues. J lost 5 bases, V lost 3 bases, and 0 bases had no gene match. Germline loops: CDR1 SGHTA, CDR2 FQGNSA. Here the CDR3 DNA reads TGTGCCAGCAGCTTGACAGGGTATGGCTACACCTTC. Translation: CASSLTGYGYTF. Drawing the rest from reference TRBV7-2 and TRBJ1-2, the complete variable domain is GAGVSQSPSNKVTEKGKDVELRCDPISGHTALYWYRQSLGQGLEFLIYFQGNSAPDKSGLPSDRFSAERTGGSVSTLTIQRTQQEDSAVYLCASSLTGYGYTFGSGTRLTVV.

The chain has TRBV10-3 and TRBJ1-1, with 9 bases that match TRBD1. There are 14 residues in the CDR3. Germline V gene data show CDR1 as ENHRY and CDR2 as SYGVKD. The V segment lost 5 bases and the J segment 6 bases; nucleotides outside the gene matches: 7. The CDR3 here is CAISRQGVEAEAFF. The CDR3, as DNA: TGTGCCATCAGTAGACAGGGGGTAGAGGCTGAAGCTTTCTTT.

The V and J genes are TRBV9 and TRBJ1-2; D is unresolved. Between the trimmed V and J ends, which lost 6 bases and 5 bases, there was a span of 14 bases. CDR1 and CDR2 from the germline V gene are SGDLS and YYNGEE. The CDR3 is 13 amino acids. DNA for the CDR3: TGTGCCAGCACCTCTATCCAGCGGTATGGCTACACCTTC. It specifies CASTSIQRYGYTF.